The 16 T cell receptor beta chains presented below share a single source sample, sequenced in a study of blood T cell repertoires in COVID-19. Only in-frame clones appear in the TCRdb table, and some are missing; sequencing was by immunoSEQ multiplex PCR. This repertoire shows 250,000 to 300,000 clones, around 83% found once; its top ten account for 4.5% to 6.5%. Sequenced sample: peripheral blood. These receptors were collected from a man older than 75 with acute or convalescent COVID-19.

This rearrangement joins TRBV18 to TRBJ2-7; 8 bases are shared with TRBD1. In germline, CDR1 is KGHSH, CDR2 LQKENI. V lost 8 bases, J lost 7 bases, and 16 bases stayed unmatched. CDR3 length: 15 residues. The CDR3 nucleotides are TGTGCCAGCAGCGCCGGGACAGGAAGTTTGTGGGAGCAGTACTTC. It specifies CASSAGTGSLWEQYF.

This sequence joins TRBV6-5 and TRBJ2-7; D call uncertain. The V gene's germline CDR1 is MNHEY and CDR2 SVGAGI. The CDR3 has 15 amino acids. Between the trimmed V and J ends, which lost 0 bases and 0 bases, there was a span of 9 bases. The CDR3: CASSYSFSSSYEQYF. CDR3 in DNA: TGTGCCAGCAGTTACTCCTTCAGTTCCTCCTACGAGCAGTACTTC.

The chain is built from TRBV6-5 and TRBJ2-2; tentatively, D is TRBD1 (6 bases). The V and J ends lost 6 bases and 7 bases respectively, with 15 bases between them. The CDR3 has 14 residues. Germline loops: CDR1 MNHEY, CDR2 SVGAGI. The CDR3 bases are TGTGCCAGCAGCCCCTTCAGGGGAGTCGGGGAGCTGTTTTTT. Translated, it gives CASSPFRGVGELFF.

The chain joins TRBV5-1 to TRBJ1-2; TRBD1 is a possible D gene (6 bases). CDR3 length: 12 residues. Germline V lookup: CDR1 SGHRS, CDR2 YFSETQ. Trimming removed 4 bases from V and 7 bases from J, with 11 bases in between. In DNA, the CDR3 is TGCGCCAGCAGCATACAGGGAGCTGGCTACACCTTC. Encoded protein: CASSIQGAGYTF.

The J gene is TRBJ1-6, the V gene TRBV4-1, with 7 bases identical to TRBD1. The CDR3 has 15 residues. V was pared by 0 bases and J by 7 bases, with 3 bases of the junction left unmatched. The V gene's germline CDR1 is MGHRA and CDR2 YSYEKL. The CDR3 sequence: CASSQEGQQNSPLHF. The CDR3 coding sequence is TGCGCCAGCAGCCAAGAGGGACAGCAAAATTCACCCCTCCACTTT.

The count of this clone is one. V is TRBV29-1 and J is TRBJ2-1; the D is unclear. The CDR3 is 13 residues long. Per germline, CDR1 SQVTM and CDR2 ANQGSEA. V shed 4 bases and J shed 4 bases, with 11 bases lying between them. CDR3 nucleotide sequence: TGCAGCGTTGCAGTCTCCCTTTACAATGAGCAGTTCTTC. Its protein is CSVAVSLYNEQFF.

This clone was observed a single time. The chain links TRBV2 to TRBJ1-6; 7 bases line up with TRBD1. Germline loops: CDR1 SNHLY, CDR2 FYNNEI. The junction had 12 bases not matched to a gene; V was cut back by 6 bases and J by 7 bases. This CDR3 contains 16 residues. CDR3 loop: CASSARGGQTNSPLHF. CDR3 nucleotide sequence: TGTGCCAGCAGCGCACGAGGGGGACAGACAAATTCACCCCTCCACTTT. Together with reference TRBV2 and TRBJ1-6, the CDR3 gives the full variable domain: EPEVTQTPSHQVTQMGQEVILRCVPISNHLYFYWYRQILGQKVEFLVSFYNNEISEKSEIFDDQFSVERPDGSNFTLKIRSTKLEDSAMYFCASSARGGQTNSPLHFGNGTRLTVT.

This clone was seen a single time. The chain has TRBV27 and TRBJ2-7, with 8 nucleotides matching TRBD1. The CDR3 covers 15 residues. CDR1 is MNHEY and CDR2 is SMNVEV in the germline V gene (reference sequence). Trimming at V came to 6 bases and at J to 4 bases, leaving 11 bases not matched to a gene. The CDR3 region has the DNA TGTGCCAGCAGGCCCCGACAGGGGAACGGGTACGAGCAGTACTTC. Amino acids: CASRPRQGNGYEQYF.

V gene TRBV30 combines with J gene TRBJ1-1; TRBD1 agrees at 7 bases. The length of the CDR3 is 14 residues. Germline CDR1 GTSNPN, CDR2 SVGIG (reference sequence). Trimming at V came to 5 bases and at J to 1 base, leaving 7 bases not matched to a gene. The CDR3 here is CAWGSQGSNTEAFF. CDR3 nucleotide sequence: TGTGCCTGGGGATCACAGGGGTCGAACACTGAAGCTTTCTTT.

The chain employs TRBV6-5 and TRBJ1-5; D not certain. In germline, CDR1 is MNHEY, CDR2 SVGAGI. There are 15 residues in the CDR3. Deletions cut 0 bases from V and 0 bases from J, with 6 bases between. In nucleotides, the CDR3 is TGTGCCAGCAGTTACTCGATAGATAGCAATCAGCCCCAGCATTTT. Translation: CASSYSIDSNQPQHF.

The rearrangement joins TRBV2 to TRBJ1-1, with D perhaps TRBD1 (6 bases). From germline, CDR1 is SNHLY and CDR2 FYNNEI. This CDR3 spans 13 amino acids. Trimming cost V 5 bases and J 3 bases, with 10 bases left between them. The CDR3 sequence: CASSTRGHTEAFF. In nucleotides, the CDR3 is TGTGCCAGCAGTACCAGGGGACACACTGAAGCTTTCTTT.

In DNA form, the CDR3 reads TGTGCCACCCAGTTCCCGGGGGGCTACGAGCAGTACTTC. This gives the protein CATQFPGGYEQYF. The rearrangement uses TRBV10-3 and TRBJ2-7, with 7 bases lining up with TRBD2. V dropped 10 bases and J dropped 3; count of bases not matched to a gene: 9. The CDR3 is 13 amino acids. The germline V gene encodes CDR1 ENHRY and CDR2 SYGVKD.

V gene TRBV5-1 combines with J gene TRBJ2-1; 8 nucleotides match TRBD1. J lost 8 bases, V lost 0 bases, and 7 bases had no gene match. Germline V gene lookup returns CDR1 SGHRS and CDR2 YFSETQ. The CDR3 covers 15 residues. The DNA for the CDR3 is TGCGCCAGCAGCTTGGATCCAGGACAGGGTTATGAGCAGTTCTTC. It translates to CASSLDPGQGYEQFF.

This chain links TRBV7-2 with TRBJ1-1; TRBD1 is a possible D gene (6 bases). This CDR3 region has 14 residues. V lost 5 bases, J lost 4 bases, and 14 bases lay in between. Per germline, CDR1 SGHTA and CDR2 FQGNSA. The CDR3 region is CASSALQGSTEAFF. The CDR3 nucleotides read TGTGCCAGCAGCGCCTTACAGGGTAGCACTGAAGCTTTCTTT.

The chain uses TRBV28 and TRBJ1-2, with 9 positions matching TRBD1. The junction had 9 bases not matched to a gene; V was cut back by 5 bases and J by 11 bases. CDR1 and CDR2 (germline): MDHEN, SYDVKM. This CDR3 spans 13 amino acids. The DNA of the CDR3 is TGTGCCAGCAGTAGAACAGGGGGCGCAACGTACACCTTC. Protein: CASSRTGGATYTF.

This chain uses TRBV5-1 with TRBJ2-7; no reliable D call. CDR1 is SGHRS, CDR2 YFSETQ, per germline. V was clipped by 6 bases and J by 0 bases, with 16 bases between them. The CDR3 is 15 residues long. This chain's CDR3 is CASNRIAANSYEQYF. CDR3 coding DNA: TGCGCCAGCAACCGGATAGCAGCAAACTCCTACGAGCAGTACTTC.